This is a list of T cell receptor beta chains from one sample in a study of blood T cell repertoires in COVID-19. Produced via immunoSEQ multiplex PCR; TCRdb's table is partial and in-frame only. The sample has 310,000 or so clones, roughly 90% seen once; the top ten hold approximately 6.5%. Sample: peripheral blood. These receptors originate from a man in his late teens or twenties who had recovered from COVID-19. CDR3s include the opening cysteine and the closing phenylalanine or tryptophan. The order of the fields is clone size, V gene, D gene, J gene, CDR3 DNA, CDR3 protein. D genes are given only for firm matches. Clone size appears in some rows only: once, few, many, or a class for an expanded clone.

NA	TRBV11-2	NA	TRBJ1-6	TGTGCCAGCAGCTCCCCAGGGTCACCCCTCCACTTT	CASSSPGSPLHF
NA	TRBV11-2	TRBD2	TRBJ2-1	TGTGCCAGCAGCTTAGCAGGCGGGAGCCCTGATGAGCAGTTCTTC	CASSLAGGSPDEQFF
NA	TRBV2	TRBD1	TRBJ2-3	TGTGCCAGTCAGACAGGGGGCTCGGATACGCAGTATTTT	CASQTGGSDTQYF
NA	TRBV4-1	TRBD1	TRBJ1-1	TGCGCCAGCAGCCCGACTCCGGGACAGGGAGACACTGAAGCTTTCTTT	CASSPTPGQGDTEAFF
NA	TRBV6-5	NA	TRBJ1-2	TGTGCCAGCGGCCTAGGCTATGGCTACACCTTC	CASGLGYGYTF
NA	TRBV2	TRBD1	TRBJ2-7	TGTGCCAGCAGGGCCGGGACAGGGCCCTACGAGCAGTACTTC	CASRAGTGPYEQYF
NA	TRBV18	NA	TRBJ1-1	TGTGCCAGCTCCTGGACAGACCCGAACACTGAAGCTTTCTTT	CASSWTDPNTEAFF
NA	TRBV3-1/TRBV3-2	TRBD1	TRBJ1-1	TGTGCCAGCAGCCAAAGAGACAGGGGCTTCATGAACACTGAAGCTTTCTTT	CASSQRDRGFMNTEAFF
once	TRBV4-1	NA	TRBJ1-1	TGCGCCAGCAGCGTAAACAGGGATACTGAAGCTTTCTTT	CASSVNRDTEAFF
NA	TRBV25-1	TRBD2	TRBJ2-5	TGTGCCAGCAGTGAATTATCTTGGACTAGACAAGAGACCCAGTACTTC	CASSELSWTRQETQYF
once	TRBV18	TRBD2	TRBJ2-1	TGTGCCAGCTCCCGGGCGGGAGGGGGTCTGGACTACAATGAGCAGTTCTTC	CASSRAGGGLDYNEQFF
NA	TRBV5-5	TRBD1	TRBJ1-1	TGTGCCAGCCTAGGACAGGCTGGCACTGAAGCTTTCTTT	CASLGQAGTEAFF